This entry concerns a single T cell receptor beta chain. The antigen is undetermined. The CDR3 runs to 13 residues. Per germline, CDR1 ENHRY and CDR2 SYGVKD. V lost 10 bases, J lost 7 bases, and 16 bases lay in between. The data were taken from a study of CD8 T cells in ankylosing spondylitis. Study-wide results and caveats: Disease-linked clones reportedly showed significant enrichment in matched ankylosing spondylitis synovial fluid. Blood of patients with ankylosing spondylitis appeared to be characterized by a TCR beta motif of several highly homologous variants. Clones linked to disease, bearing a CD8+ phenotype, were relatively rare in peripheral blood.

TCRdb itself ran the 5' RACE reads through MiXCR, one entry per CDR3 protein. The data show approximately 250,000 distinct CDR3 sequences, 20% to 30% seen once. The chain combines TRBV10-3 with TRBJ1-4; D ambiguous. This sequence originates from a male donor with ankylosing spondylitis or in good health (not recorded which). The sample taken for sequencing was blood, either unsorted or a sorted T cell fraction (not recorded which). The CDR3 bases are TGTGCCAGTACCCGGGAAGTGGGTGAAAAACTGTTTTTT. It specifies CASTREVGEKLFF.